This entry describes one T cell receptor (beta chain). The germline CDR1 and CDR2 sequences are LNHDA and SQIVND (reference sequence). The V and J ends lost 7 bases and 3 bases, in that order; junction bases with no gene match: 11. CDR3 length: 16 residues. The data derive from a study of blood T cell repertoires in COVID-19. Looking at the study overall: Researchers got acute and convalescent COVID-19 samples from the United States, Italy and Spain. Sample material is recorded as cDNA or gDNA derived from T cells, B-cell-depleted T cells, or PBMCs.

TCRdb keeps only in-frame clones here, not all; method: immunoSEQ multiplex PCR. The sample shows 100,000 to 120,000 clones, 85% of them seen only once. Sequencing input: peripheral blood. This clonotype was obtained from a human donor in a cohort sampled during active COVID-19. The J gene is TRBJ2-2, the V gene TRBV19; 7 nucleotides agree with TRBD1. In DNA form, the CDR3 reads TGTGCCAGTACCCCTCTGACAGGGTTGGACACCGGGGAGCTGTTTTTT. Translation: CASTPLTGLDTGELFF. Together with reference TRBV19 and TRBJ2-2, the CDR3 gives the full variable domain: DGGITQSPKYLFRKEGQNVTLSCEQNLNHDAMYWYRQDPGQGLRLIYYSQIVNDFQKGDIAEGYSVSREKKESFPLTVTSAQKNPTAFYLCASTPLTGLDTGELFFGEGSRLTVL.